Following are 26 T cell receptor beta chains from one sample sequenced in a study of blood T cell repertoires in COVID-19. Using immunoSEQ multiplex PCR, the repertoire was profiled, and TCRdb retains in-frame clones only, with some absent. The sample includes some 200,000 clones, almost 80% of them seen just once. The sequenced sample consisted of PBMCs or T cells enriched from blood (not recorded which). The origin of the receptors is a woman between 50 and 59 years old who had recovered from COVID-19.

The chain uses TRBV27 and TRBJ1-2; perhaps TRBD1 as D (6 bases). V gave up 5 bases and J gave up 6 bases, with 16 bases separating them. This CDR3 is 14 amino acids long. Germline CDR1 MNHEY, CDR2 SMNVEV (reference sequence). As DNA, the CDR3 is TGTGCCAGCAGTCCTCAAAACAGGGTTGATGGCTACACCTTC. This codes for CASSPQNRVDGYTF.

The chain links TRBV7-2 to TRBJ2-3; 9 bases are a match to TRBD1. The CDR3 covers 16 residues. The V gene end was trimmed by 3 bases and the J gene end by 2 bases; junction bases not matched to a gene: 6. Germline CDR1 reads SGHTA; CDR2 reads FQGNSA. The CDR3 spells CASSFSTGGYTDTQYF. In nucleotides, the CDR3 is TGTGCCAGCAGCTTCTCGACAGGGGGGTACACAGATACGCAGTATTTT. Full variable domain (missing parts from reference TRBV7-2 and TRBJ2-3): GAGVSQSPSNKVTEKGKDVELRCDPISGHTALYWYRQSLGQGLEFLIYFQGNSAPDKSGLPSDRFSAERTGGSVSTLTIQRTQQEDSAVYLCASSFSTGGYTDTQYFGPGTRLTVL.

The V and J genes are TRBV7-6 and TRBJ2-1, with D tentatively TRBD2 (6 bases). Germline V gives CDR1 SGHVS, CDR2 FNYEAQ. The CDR3 covers 17 residues. V was shortened by 5 bases and J by 2 bases, with 19 bases between the two germline ends. The CDR3 sequence: CASSTRGGNSAYNEQFF. The CDR3 DNA follows: TGTGCCAGCAGCACACGAGGAGGGAACAGCGCCTACAATGAGCAGTTCTTC.

The V and J genes are TRBV19 and TRBJ1-2, with 7 nucleotides matching TRBD1. Germline loops: CDR1 LNHDA, CDR2 SQIVND (reference sequence). The CDR3 runs to 15 residues. V was clipped by 6 bases and J by 0 bases; unmatched bases: 7. CDR3 protein: CASRPVGTANYGYTF. The CDR3 DNA sequence: TGTGCCAGTAGACCTGTCGGGACAGCTAACTATGGCTACACCTTC. Full variable domain (rest looked up from reference TRBV19 and TRBJ1-2): DGGITQSPKYLFRKEGQNVTLSCEQNLNHDAMYWYRQDPGQGLRLIYYSQIVNDFQKGDIAEGYSVSREKKESFPLTVTSAQKNPTAFYLCASRPVGTANYGYTFGSGTRLTVV.

The count of this clone is one. The J gene is TRBJ2-3, the V gene TRBV27, with unresolved D. Trimming removed 3 bases at V and 1 base at J, with 11 bases between. The CDR3 has 15 amino acids. The germline V gene encodes CDR1 MNHEY and CDR2 SMNVEV (reference sequence). The CDR3 coding sequence is TGTGCCAGCAGTTTCAATCCCTATGGCACAGATACGCAGTATTTT. Encoded protein: CASSFNPYGTDTQYF.

This chain connects TRBV25-1 to TRBJ2-7, with TRBD2 as a possible D gene (6 bases). The CDR3 sequence is 16 residues long. Germline CDR1 reads MGHDK; CDR2 reads SYGVNS. V lost 5 bases and J lost 0, with 17 bases in between. The CDR3 loop reads CASSPRGGRFSYEQYF. The CDR3 DNA reads as TGTGCCAGCAGTCCCCGGGGAGGCAGATTCTCCTACGAGCAGTACTTC.

The chain links TRBV24-1 to TRBJ2-1, with TRBD2 as a possible D gene (5 bases). There are 15 residues in the CDR3. Trimming took 1 base from V and 7 from J, leaving 13 bases between them. CDR1 is KGHDR and CDR2 is SFDVKD in the germline V gene. The CDR3 here is CATSDLRGVENEQFF. DNA of the CDR3: TGTGCCACCAGTGATTTACGGGGAGTGGAGAATGAGCAGTTCTTC.

The J gene is TRBJ2-7, the V gene TRBV28; D perhaps matches TRBD2 (5 bases). CDR1 is MDHEN, CDR2 SYDVKM, per germline. CDR3 length equals 13 residues. V lost 6 bases, J lost 6 bases, and 15 bases lay in between. The CDR3 protein is CASRVGDGGEQYF. In nucleotides, the CDR3 is TGTGCCAGCAGGGTCGGGGATGGCGGCGAGCAGTACTTC.

The chain is built from TRBV6-8 and TRBJ1-1, with 9 bases aligning to TRBD1. There are 13 residues in the CDR3. CDR1 is MNHGY, CDR2 SAAAGT, per germline. J was trimmed by 4 bases and V by 7 bases; bases with no gene match: 4. In DNA form, the CDR3 reads TGTGCCAGCACCAACAGGGGGCCCACTGAAGCTTTCTTT. It specifies CASTNRGPTEAFF.

The gene calls are TRBV7-3 and TRBJ2-5, with 7 bases matching TRBD1. Per the germline V gene, CDR1 is SGHTA and CDR2 is FQGTGA. Trimming took 5 bases from V and 2 from J; bases not matched to a gene: 2. The CDR3 totals 13 residues. CDR3 coding DNA: TGTGCCAGCAGCCGGGGACAGCAAGAGACCCAGTACTTC. Translated: CASSRGQQETQYF.

This chain uses TRBV10-3 with TRBJ2-7, with 13 bases that match TRBD2. CDR1 and CDR2 from the germline V gene are ENHRY and SYGVKD. The CDR3 length is 18 residues. The J segment lost 1 base and the V segment lost 4 bases, leaving 10 bases of the junction unmatched. The CDR3 here is CAISGGTSGARISYEQYF. The CDR3 DNA is TGTGCCATCAGTGGGGGGACTAGCGGGGCTAGAATTTCCTACGAGCAGTACTTC.

This rearrangement joins TRBV19 to TRBJ2-7; 8 bases align to TRBD2. The CDR3 runs 15 residues. CDR1 and CDR2 (germline): LNHDA, SQIVND (reference sequence). J gave up 3 bases and V 6 bases, and 10 bases lay outside the gene matches. CDR3 in amino acids: CASSISAGGIYEQYF. In DNA form, the CDR3 reads TGTGCCAGTAGCATCTCGGCGGGAGGTATCTACGAGCAGTACTTC.

The chain links TRBV28 to TRBJ1-2; D is unresolved. Trimming took off 8 bases at V and 4 bases at J, with 20 bases between the two ends. CDR1 MDHEN and CDR2 SYDVKM come from the germline V gene. This CDR3 region has 15 residues. The CDR3 loop reads CASYPNVLSPYGYTF. The CDR3 DNA reads as TGTGCCAGCTACCCCAATGTCCTAAGCCCCTATGGCTACACCTTC.

This rearrangement joins TRBV10-3 to TRBJ1-2; 8 positions agree with TRBD1. Per the germline V gene, CDR1 is ENHRY and CDR2 is SYGVKD. CDR3 length: 13 residues. Unmatched junction bases numbered 3, after V lost 5 bases and J lost 4 bases. The CDR3 loop reads CAISSDRGYGYTF. In DNA form, the CDR3 reads TGTGCCATCAGTTCCGACAGGGGCTATGGCTACACCTTC.

The chain joins TRBV15 to TRBJ2-7; 10 bases are shared with TRBD1. V dropped 0 bases and J dropped 3; count of bases not matched to a gene: 5. Germline V CDR1 and CDR2: LNHNV, YYDKDF (reference sequence). This CDR3 spans 16 amino acids. This chain's CDR3 is CATSRDLGTGVYEQYF. The CDR3 bases are TGTGCCACCAGCAGAGATCTCGGGACAGGGGTCTACGAGCAGTACTTC.

This clone was detected a few times. This chain joins TRBV18 and TRBJ2-2, with TRBD1 matching 7 bases. From germline, CDR1 is KGHSH and CDR2 LQKENI. The CDR3 has 14 residues. V was clipped by 3 bases and J by 7 bases; unmatched bases: 5. DNA for the CDR3: TGTGCCAGCTCACCCGACAGGGTCATCGGGGAGCTGTTTTTT. It encodes CASSPDRVIGELFF.

This clone was seen a handful of times. This sequence joins TRBV10-2 and TRBJ1-5; a weak D match, TRBD1 (6 bases). The CDR3 length is 20 residues. The V gene lost 0 bases and the J gene lost 0 bases, with 21 bases spanning the gap. CDR1 is WSHSY, CDR2 SAAADI, per germline. CDR3 amino acids: CASSESRVRGALVSNQPQHF. The DNA for the CDR3 is TGCGCCAGCAGTGAGTCGAGGGTGCGGGGGGCATTAGTTAGCAATCAGCCCCAGCATTTT.

The CDR3 DNA follows: TGTGCCAGCAGTTACCCTCCGGGACAGGGCAATCAGCCCCAGCATTTT. This codes for CASSYPPGQGNQPQHF. The V call is TRBV6-6, the J call TRBJ1-5; 8 nucleotides line up with TRBD1. Unmatched junction bases numbered 5, after V lost 2 bases and J lost 2 bases. Germline CDR1 and CDR2: MNHNY and SVGAGI (reference sequence). The CDR3 is 16 amino acids.

In this sample, this clone turned up once. V gene TRBV12-3 or TRBV12-4 combines with J gene TRBJ2-7; D is unresolved. V gave up 5 bases and J gave up 7 bases, with 12 bases separating them. The CDR3 is 12 amino acids. This chain's CDR3 is CASSATPREQYF. The CDR3 DNA sequence: TGTGCCAGCAGTGCGACACCCCGGGAGCAGTACTTC.

The chain combines TRBV5-1 with TRBJ2-7, with TRBD1 identical over 7 bases. Germline assignment: CDR1 SGHRS and CDR2 YFSETQ. CDR3 length equals 15 residues. V lost 3 bases and J lost 3; bases outside the gene matches: 9. The CDR3 loop reads CASSSPKQGSYEQYF. CDR3 sequence (DNA): TGCGCCAGCAGCTCCCCCAAACAGGGGAGCTACGAGCAGTACTTC.

The chain links TRBV10-3 to TRBJ1-5; tentative D call: TRBD1 (5 bases). Trimming removed 10 bases at V and 5 bases at J, with 12 bases between. CDR1 is ENHRY, CDR2 SYGVKD, per germline. The CDR3 spans 12 residues. The CDR3 here is CATRGDDQPQHF. For the CDR3, the DNA is TGTGCCACCCGGGGGGATGATCAGCCCCAGCATTTT.

This chain links TRBV7-9 with TRBJ1-1; 8 bases are a match to TRBD1. After removal of 5 bases from V and 10 bases from J, the junction contained 9 bases not matched to a gene. The CDR3 length is 13 residues. Per the germline V gene, CDR1 is SEHNR and CDR2 is FQNEAQ (reference sequence). CDR3 DNA: TGTGCCAGCAGCACATTGGCAGGGACAGGAGCTTTCTTT. It codes for CASSTLAGTGAFF.

V and J are TRBV18 and TRBJ2-1; tentatively, D is TRBD1 (6 bases). The V and J ends lost 3 bases and 7 bases respectively, with 16 bases between them. This CDR3 comprises 15 residues. Germline V gene sequence: CDR1 KGHSH, CDR2 LQKENI. This CDR3 is CASSPASYRVNEQFF. The CDR3 nucleotides are TGTGCCAGCTCACCCGCCTCGTACAGGGTAAATGAGCAGTTCTTC.

V gene TRBV10-3 combines with J gene TRBJ2-2, with 10 bases aligning to TRBD2. J gave up 0 bases and V 6 bases, and 1 base lay outside the gene matches. The CDR3 totals 15 residues. CDR1 and CDR2 (germline): ENHRY, SYGVKD. The CDR3 DNA sequence: TGTGCCATCAGCGGACTAGCGGCGAACACCGGGGAGCTGTTTTTT. It is translated as CAISGLAANTGELFF.

The J gene is TRBJ1-3, the V gene TRBV3-1 (or the pseudogene TRBV3-2); D might be TRBD1 (5 bases). Germline CDR1 LGHDT, CDR2 YNNKEL (reference sequence). The CDR3 length is 14 residues. The V and J ends lost 1 base and 4 bases respectively, with 8 bases between them. CDR3 in DNA: TGTGCCAGCAGCCAAGTGGCAGGGGGAAACACCATATATTTT. Translating gives CASSQVAGGNTIYF.

The chain employs TRBV18 and TRBJ1-1, with 8 bases lining up with TRBD1. The ends lost 2 bases at V and 6 bases at J; junction bases unmatched: 8. CDR1 and CDR2 (germline): KGHSH, LQKENI. CDR3 length: 15 residues. As DNA, the CDR3 is TGTGCCAGCTCACCAATAGGACAGGGAGCCCCTGAAGCTTTCTTT. Translated: CASSPIGQGAPEAFF.